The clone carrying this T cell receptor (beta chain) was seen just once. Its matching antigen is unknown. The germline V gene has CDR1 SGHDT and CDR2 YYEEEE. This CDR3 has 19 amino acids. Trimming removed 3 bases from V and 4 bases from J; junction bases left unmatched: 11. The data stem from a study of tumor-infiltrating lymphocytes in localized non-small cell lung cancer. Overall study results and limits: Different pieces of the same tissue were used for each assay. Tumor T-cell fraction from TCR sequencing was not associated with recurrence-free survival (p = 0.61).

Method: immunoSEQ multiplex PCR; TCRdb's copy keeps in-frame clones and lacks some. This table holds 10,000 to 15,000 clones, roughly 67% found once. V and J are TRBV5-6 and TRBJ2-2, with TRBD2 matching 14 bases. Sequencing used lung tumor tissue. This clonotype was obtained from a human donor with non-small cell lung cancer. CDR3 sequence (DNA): TGTGCCAGCAGCTCTATTCGACTAGCGGGGGGGTCGGGCACCGGGGAGCTGTTTTTT. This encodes CASSSIRLAGGSGTGELFF.